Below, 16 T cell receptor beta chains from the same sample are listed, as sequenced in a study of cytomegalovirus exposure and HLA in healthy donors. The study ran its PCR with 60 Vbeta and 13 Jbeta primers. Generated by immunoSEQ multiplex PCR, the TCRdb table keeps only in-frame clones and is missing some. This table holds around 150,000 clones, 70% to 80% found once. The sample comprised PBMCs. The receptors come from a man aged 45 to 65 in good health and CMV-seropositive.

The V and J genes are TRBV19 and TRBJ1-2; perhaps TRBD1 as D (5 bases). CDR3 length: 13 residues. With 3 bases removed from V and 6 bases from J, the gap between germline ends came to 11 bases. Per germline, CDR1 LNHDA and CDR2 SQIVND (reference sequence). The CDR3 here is CASSMGLENGYTF. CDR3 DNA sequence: TGTGCCAGTAGTATGGGGCTTGAGAATGGCTACACCTTC.

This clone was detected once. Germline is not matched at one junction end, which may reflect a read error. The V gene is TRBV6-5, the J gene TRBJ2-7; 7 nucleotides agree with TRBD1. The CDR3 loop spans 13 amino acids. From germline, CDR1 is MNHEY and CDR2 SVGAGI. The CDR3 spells CASSNSRDSEQYF. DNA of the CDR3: TGTGCCAGCAGTAACTCCCGGGACAGCGAGCAGTACTTC.

The CDR3 loop reads CASTPVAGGYYEQYF. CDR3 nucleotide sequence: TGTGCCAGCACCCCCGTGGCAGGGGGCTACTACGAGCAGTACTTC. J is TRBJ2-7 and V is TRBV6-1; 8 bases map to TRBD1. Germline V CDR1 and CDR2: MNHNS, SASEGT. After removal of 7 bases from V and 3 bases from J, the junction contained 11 bases not matched to a gene. The CDR3 totals 15 residues.

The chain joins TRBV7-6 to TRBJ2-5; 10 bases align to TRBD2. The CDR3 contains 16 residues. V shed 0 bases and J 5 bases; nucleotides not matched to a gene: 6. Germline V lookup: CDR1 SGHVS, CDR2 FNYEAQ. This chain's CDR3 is CASSLASGRAGETQYF. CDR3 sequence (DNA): TGTGCCAGCAGCTTAGCCAGCGGGAGGGCCGGGGAGACCCAGTACTTC. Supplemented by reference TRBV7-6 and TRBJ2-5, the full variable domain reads GAGVSQSPRYKVTKRGQDVALRCDPISGHVSLYWYRQALGQGPEFLTYFNYEAQQDKSGLPNDRFSAERPEGSISTLTIQRTEQRDSAMYRCASSLASGRAGETQYFGPGTRLLVL.

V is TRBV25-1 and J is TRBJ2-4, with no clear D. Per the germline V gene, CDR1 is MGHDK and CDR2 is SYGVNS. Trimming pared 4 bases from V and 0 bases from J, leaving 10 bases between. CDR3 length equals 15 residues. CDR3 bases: TGTGCCAGCAGTGGGGCACCCATAGCCAAAAACATTCAGTACTTC. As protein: CASSGAPIAKNIQYF. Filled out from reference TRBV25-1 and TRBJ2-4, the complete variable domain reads EADIYQTPRYLVIGTGKKITLECSQTMGHDKMYWYQQDPGMELHLIHYSYGVNSTEKGDLSSESTVSRIRTEHFPLTLESARPSHTSQYLCASSGAPIAKNIQYFGAGTRLSVL.

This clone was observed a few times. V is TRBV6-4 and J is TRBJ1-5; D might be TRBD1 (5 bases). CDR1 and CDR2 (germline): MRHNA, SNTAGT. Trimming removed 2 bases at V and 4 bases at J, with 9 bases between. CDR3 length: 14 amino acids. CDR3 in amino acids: CASSDNGANQPQHF. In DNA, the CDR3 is TGTGCCAGCAGTGACAATGGGGCGAATCAGCCCCAGCATTTT.

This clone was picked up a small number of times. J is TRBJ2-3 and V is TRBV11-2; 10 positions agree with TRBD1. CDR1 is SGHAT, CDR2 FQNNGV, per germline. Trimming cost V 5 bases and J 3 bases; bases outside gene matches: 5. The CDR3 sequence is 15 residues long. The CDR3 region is CASSPWTGGTDTQYF. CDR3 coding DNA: TGTGCCAGCAGCCCGTGGACAGGGGGGACAGATACGCAGTATTTT.

Here the CDR3 DNA reads TGTGCCAGCTCACCATATCCCCCGGGACAGGGGTCAGATACGCAGTATTTT. Encoded protein: CASSPYPPGQGSDTQYF. The chain joins TRBV18 to TRBJ2-3; 10 bases match TRBD1. V shed 2 bases, J shed 4 bases, and the junction held 9 bases outside the gene matches. The CDR3 runs 17 residues. CDR1 is KGHSH, CDR2 LQKENI, per germline.

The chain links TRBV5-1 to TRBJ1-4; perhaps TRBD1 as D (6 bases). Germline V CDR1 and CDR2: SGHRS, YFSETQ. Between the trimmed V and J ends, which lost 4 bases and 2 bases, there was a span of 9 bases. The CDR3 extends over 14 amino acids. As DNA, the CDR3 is TGCGCCAGCAGCCTGACAGGCACTAATGAAAAACTGTTTTTT. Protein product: CASSLTGTNEKLFF.

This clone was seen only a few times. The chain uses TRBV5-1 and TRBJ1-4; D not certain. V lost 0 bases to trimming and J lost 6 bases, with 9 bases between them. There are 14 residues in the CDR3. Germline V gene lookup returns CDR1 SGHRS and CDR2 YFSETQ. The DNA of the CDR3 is TGCGCCAGCAGCTTGGGGGGAGTGGATGAAAAACTGTTTTTT. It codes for CASSLGGVDEKLFF.

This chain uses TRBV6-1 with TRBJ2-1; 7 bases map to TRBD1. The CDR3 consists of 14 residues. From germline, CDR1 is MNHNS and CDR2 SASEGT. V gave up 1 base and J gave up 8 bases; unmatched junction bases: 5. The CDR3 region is CASSEGYRGDEQFF. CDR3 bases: TGTGCCAGCAGTGAAGGGTACAGGGGAGATGAGCAGTTCTTC.

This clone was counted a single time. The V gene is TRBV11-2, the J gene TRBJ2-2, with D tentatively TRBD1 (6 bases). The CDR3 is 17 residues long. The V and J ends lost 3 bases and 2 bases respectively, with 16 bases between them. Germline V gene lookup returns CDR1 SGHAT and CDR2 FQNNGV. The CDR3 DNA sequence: TGTGCCAGCAGCTTTTTGTGGGGGCCCGAAAACACCGGGGAGCTGTTTTTT. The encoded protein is CASSFLWGPENTGELFF.

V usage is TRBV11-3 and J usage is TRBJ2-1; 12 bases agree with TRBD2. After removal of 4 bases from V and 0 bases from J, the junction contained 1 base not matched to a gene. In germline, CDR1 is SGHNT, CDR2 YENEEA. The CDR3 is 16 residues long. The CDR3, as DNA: TGTGCCAGCAGCTCGGGACTAGCGGGCTCCTACAATGAGCAGTTCTTC. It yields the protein CASSSGLAGSYNEQFF.

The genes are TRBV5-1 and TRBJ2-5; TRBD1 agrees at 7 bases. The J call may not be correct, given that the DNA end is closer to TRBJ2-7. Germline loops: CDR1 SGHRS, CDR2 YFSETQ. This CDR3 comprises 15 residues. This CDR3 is CASSWNSGQVYEQYF. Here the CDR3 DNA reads TGCGCCAGCAGCTGGAATTCCGGACAGGTCTACGAGCAGTACTTC.

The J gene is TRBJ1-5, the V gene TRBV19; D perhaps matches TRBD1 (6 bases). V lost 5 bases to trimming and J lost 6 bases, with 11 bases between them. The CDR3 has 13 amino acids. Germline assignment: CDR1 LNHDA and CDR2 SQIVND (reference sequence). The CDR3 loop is CASSGRGGQPQHF. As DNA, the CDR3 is TGTGCCAGTAGTGGCAGGGGCGGTCAGCCCCAGCATTTT.

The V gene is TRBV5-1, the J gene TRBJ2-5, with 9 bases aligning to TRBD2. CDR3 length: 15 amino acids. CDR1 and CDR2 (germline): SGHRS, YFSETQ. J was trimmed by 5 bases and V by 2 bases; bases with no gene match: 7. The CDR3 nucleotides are TGCGCCAGCAGCTTTAGCGGGAGTTCCCAGGAGACCCAGTACTTC. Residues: CASSFSGSSQETQYF.